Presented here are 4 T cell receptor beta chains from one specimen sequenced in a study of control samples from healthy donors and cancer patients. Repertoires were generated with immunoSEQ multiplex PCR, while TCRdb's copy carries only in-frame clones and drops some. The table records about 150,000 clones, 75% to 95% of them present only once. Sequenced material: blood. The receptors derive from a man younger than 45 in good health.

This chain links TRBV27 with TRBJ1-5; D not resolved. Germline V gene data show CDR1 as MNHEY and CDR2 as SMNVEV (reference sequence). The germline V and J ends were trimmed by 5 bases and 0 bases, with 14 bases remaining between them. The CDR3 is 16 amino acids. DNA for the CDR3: TGTGCCAGCAGTCCGCGGACGGTTGATAGCAATCAGCCCCAGCATTTT. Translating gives CASSPRTVDSNQPQHF.

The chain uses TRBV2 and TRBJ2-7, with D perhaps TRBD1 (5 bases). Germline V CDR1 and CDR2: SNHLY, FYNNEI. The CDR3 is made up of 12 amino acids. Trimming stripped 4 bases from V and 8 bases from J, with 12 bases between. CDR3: CASSVDSPQQYF. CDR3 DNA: TGTGCCAGCAGTGTAGACAGCCCTCAGCAGTACTTC.

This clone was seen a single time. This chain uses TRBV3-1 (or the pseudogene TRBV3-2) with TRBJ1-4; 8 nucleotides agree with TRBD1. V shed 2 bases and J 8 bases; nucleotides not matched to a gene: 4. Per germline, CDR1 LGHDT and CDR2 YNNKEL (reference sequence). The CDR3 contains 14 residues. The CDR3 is CASSQQGAREKLFF. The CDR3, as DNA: TGTGCCAGCAGCCAACAGGGGGCGCGGGAAAAACTGTTTTTT.

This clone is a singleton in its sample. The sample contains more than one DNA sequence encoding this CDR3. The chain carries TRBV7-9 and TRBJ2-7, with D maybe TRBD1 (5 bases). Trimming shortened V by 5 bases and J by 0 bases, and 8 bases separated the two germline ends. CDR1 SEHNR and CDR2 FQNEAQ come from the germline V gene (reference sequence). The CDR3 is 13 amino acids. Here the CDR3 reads CASSLDSSYEQYF. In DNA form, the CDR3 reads TGTGCCAGCAGCCTAGACAGCTCCTACGAGCAGTACTTC. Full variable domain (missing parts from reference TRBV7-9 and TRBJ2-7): DTGVSQNPRHKITKRGQNVTFRCDPISEHNRLYWYRQTLGQGPEFLTYFQNEAQLEKSRLLSDRFSAERPKGSFSTLEIQRTEQGDSAMYLCASSLDSSYEQYFGPGTRLTVT.